These 15 T cell receptor beta chains share one sample of origin, sequenced in a study of radiation and T cells in renal cell carcinoma. Sequencing used immunoSEQ multiplex PCR; TCRdb keeps in-frame clones, though not all of them. This sample has fewer than 85,000 clones, with around 89% found just once. Time point denoted: blood 4 weeks post-SBRT, at nephrectomy. The treatment denotes: 15 Gy SBRT to primary tumor, nephrectomy 4 weeks later. Source: blood, taken from a patient whose treatment included radiotherapy and nephrectomy. The receptors here all came from a woman aged 70-85 years with renal cell carcinoma.

The chain has TRBV9 and TRBJ1-1; D may be TRBD1 (6 bases). Germline loops: CDR1 SGDLS, CDR2 YYNGEE. The CDR3 runs to 16 residues. V lost 4 bases and J 0 bases, leaving 16 bases between the germline ends. CDR3 sequence (DNA): TGTGCCAGCAGCTTTAGCGGGGGCGGGATGAACACTGAAGCTTTCTTT. Translation gives CASSFSGGGMNTEAFF.

The J gene is TRBJ2-7, the V gene TRBV7-3; D unresolved. Germline V CDR1 and CDR2: SGHTA, FQGTGA. The germline V and J ends were trimmed by 2 bases and 2 bases, with 7 bases remaining between them. This CDR3 has 13 residues. The CDR3 loop is CASSLLPTYEQYF. As DNA, the CDR3 is TGTGCCAGCAGCTTACTGCCGACCTACGAGCAGTACTTC.

The chain joins TRBV10-3 to TRBJ1-3; D is ambiguous. This CDR3 has 13 residues. The germline V and J ends were trimmed by 6 bases and 0 bases, with 6 bases remaining between them. Germline CDR1 and CDR2: ENHRY and SYGVKD. In DNA, the CDR3 is TGTGCCATCAGAACGAGCTCTGGAAACACCATATATTTT. Amino acid sequence: CAIRTSSGNTIYF.

A word on this clone: Within the sample, other DNA sequences also encode this same CDR3. The chain carries TRBV5-1 and TRBJ2-3; D is undetermined. The CDR3 runs to 11 residues. Germline assignment: CDR1 SGHRS and CDR2 YFSETQ. Trimming pared 0 bases from V and 5 bases from J, leaving 1 base between. CDR3 in amino acids: CASSLGDTQYF. The DNA for the CDR3 is TGCGCCAGCAGCTTGGGAGATACGCAGTATTTT.

This chain uses TRBV19 with TRBJ1-1, with D possibly being TRBD1 (6 bases). The length of the CDR3 is 13 residues. V lost 2 bases and J 11 bases, leaving 15 bases between the germline ends. In germline, CDR1 is LNHDA, CDR2 SQIVND (reference sequence). Here the CDR3 DNA reads TGTGCCAGTAGTATAAAGGGGGGCCTAGGGGCTTTCTTT. It yields the protein CASSIKGGLGAFF.

The chain carries TRBV5-1 and TRBJ2-5; 7 bases match TRBD1. Germline V gene data show CDR1 as SGHRS and CDR2 as YFSETQ. The CDR3 is made up of 13 amino acids. Trimming took 2 bases from V and 4 from J; bases not matched to a gene: 2. The CDR3 nucleotides are TGCGCCAGCAGCTTTGACAGGGTAGAGACCCAGTACTTC. It encodes CASSFDRVETQYF.

This clone was detected once. The chain combines TRBV2 with TRBJ1-2; 9 nucleotides line up with TRBD1. Germline values: CDR1 SNHLY, CDR2 FYNNEI. The CDR3 extends over 13 amino acids. Trimming cost V 7 bases and J 6 bases; bases outside gene matches: 6. In DNA form, the CDR3 reads TGTGCCAGCAAGCCCGGGACAGGGCATGGCTACACCTTC. This sequence encodes CASKPGTGHGYTF.

The chain couples TRBV7-2 to TRBJ2-5; TRBD2 aligns across 7 bases. The assigned J gene may be wrong: the sequence end matches TRBJ2-7 better. The germline gives CDR1 SGHTA, CDR2 FQGNSA. This CDR3 spans 14 amino acids. The CDR3 sequence is CASTLVAGSYEQYF. The CDR3 region has the DNA TGTGCCAGCACCTTGGTAGCGGGCTCCTACGAGCAGTACTTC.

V gene TRBV11-3 combines with J gene TRBJ2-5, with a weak D call TRBD2 (6 bases). With 4 bases removed from V and 2 bases from J, the gap between germline ends came to 11 bases. Germline V lookup: CDR1 SGHNT, CDR2 YENEEA. The CDR3 sequence is 14 residues long. The CDR3 DNA follows: TGTGCCAGCAGCTCCGGAGGGGTTCAAGAGACCCAGTACTTC. This translates into CASSSGGVQETQYF.

The J gene is TRBJ2-3, the V gene TRBV13; no reliable D call. Looked up from germline, CDR1 is PRHDT and CDR2 is FYEKMQ (reference sequence). With 3 bases removed from V and 6 bases from J, the gap between germline ends came to 16 bases. This CDR3 is 15 amino acids long. The CDR3 DNA is TGTGCCAGCAGCTTTTGGACCCCCGCTTTGGATACGCAGTATTTT. This sequence encodes CASSFWTPALDTQYF.

This clone was found a few times. V is TRBV7-2 and J is TRBJ1-6; D call uncertain. Trimming shortened V by 2 bases and J by 9 bases, and 5 bases separated the two germline ends. Germline CDR1 SGHTA, CDR2 FQGNSA. CDR3 length: 12 amino acids. The CDR3 sequence is CASSLTTSPLHF. CDR3 in DNA: TGTGCCAGCAGCTTAACTACTTCACCCCTCCACTTT.

This clone was detected only once. V and J are TRBV27 and TRBJ2-7; 9 bases are shared with TRBD1. CDR3 length: 16 amino acids. In germline, CDR1 is MNHEY, CDR2 SMNVEV (reference sequence). The trim removed 6 bases at V and 3 bases at J, leaving 12 bases unmatched. The CDR3 DNA reads as TGTGCCAGCAGAAGCCACGGGCGGGACAGGGTCTACGAGCAGTACTTC. It is translated as CASRSHGRDRVYEQYF.

The V call is TRBV5-4, the J call TRBJ2-5; the match to TRBD1 covers 7 bases. The CDR3 runs 16 residues. The V segment lost 4 bases and the J segment 2 bases; nucleotides outside the gene matches: 11. Germline V gene lookup returns CDR1 SGHNT and CDR2 YYREEE (reference sequence). The CDR3 loop is CASSRRDSPFQETQYF. The CDR3 DNA sequence: TGTGCCAGCAGCAGACGGGACAGCCCCTTTCAAGAGACCCAGTACTTC.

This clone was detected once. This chain links TRBV5-1 with TRBJ2-7; D ambiguous. CDR1 SGHRS and CDR2 YFSETQ come from the germline V gene. Trimming took 0 bases from V and 2 from J, leaving 12 bases between them. The CDR3 runs 15 residues. CDR3 sequence reads: CASSLAGDLPYEQYF. Here the CDR3 DNA reads TGCGCCAGCAGCTTGGCTGGGGATCTACCCTACGAGCAGTACTTC.

V and J are TRBV7-8 and TRBJ2-7; D not certain. V was pared by 1 base and J by 0 bases, with 4 bases between. This CDR3 has 13 residues. Germline CDR1 SGHVS, CDR2 FQNEAQ. As DNA, the CDR3 is TGTGCCAGCAGCTTAGGCCTCTCCTACGAGCAGTACTTC. The encoded protein is CASSLGLSYEQYF.